This T cell receptor (beta chain) was captured by sequencing in a study of cytomegalovirus exposure and HLA in healthy donors. PCR used 60 Vbeta primers and 13 Jbeta primers. Using immunoSEQ multiplex PCR, the repertoire was profiled, and TCRdb retains in-frame clones only, with some absent. The sample has over 100,000 clones, around 70% seen once. CDR3 length: 16 amino acids. CDR1 SGHTA and CDR2 FQGNSA come from the germline V gene. The ends were cut back, 0 bases at V and 2 bases at J, with 12 bases in the middle. Sequenced material: PBMCs. The chain is built from TRBV7-2 and TRBJ2-3; D gene uncertain. This sequence originates from a man younger than 40 in good health and CMV-seropositive. CDR3 DNA: TGTGCCAGCAGCTTAGCCGACAACCCACCCACAGATACGCAGTATTTT. It specifies CASSLADNPPTDTQYF.